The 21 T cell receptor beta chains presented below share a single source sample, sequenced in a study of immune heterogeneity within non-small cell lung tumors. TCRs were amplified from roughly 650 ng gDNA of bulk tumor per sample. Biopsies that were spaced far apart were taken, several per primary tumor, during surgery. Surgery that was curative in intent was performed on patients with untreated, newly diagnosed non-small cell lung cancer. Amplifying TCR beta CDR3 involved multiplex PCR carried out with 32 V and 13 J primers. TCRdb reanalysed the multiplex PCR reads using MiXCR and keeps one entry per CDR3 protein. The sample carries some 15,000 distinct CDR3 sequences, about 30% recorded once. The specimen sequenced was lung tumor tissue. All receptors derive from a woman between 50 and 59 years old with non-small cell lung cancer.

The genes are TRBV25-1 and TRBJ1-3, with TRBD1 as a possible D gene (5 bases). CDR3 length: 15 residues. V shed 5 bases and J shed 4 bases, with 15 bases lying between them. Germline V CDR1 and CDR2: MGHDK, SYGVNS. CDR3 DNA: TGTGCCAGCAGTTCCGGCGGGGGTTCGGGAAACACCATATATTTT. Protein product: CASSSGGGSGNTIYF. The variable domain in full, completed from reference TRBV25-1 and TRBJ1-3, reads EADIYQTPRYLVIGTGKKITLECSQTMGHDKMYWYQQDPGMELHLIHYSYGVNSTEKGDLSSESTVSRIRTEHFPLTLESARPSHTSQYLCASSSGGGSGNTIYFGEGSWLTVV.

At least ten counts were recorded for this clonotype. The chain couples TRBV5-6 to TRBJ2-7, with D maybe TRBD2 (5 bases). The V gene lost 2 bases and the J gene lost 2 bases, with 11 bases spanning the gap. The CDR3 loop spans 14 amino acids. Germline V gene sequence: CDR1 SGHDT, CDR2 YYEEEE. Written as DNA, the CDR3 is TGTGCCAGCAGCTTACGGGAACTCCCCTACGAGCAGTACTTC. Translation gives CASSLRELPYEQYF.

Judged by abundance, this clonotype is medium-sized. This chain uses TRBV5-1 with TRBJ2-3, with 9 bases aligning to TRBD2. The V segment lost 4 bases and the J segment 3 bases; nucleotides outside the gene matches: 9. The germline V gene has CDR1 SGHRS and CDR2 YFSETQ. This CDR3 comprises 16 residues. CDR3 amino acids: CASSLRGGGQTDTQYF. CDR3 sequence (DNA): TGCGCCAGCAGCCTCCGCGGGGGGGGGCAAACAGATACGCAGTATTTT.

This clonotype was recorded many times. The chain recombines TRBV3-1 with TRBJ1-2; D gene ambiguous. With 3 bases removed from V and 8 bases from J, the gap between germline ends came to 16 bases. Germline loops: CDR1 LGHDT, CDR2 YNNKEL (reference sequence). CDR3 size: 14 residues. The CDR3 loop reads CASSHPQGSGGYTF. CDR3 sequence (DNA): TGTGCCAGCAGCCACCCCCAAGGGAGCGGGGGCTACACCTTC. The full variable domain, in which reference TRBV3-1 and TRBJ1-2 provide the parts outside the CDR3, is DTAVSQTPKYLVTQMGNDKSIKCEQNLGHDTMYWYKQDSKKFLKIMFSYNNKELIINETVPNRFSPKSPDKAHLNLHINSLELGDSAVYFCASSHPQGSGGYTFGSGTRLTVV.

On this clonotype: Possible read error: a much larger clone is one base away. CDR3 sequence: CASSATGLANEQSF. The CDR3 bases are TGTGCCAGCAGTGCCACGGGACTAGCAAATGAGCAGTCCTTC. The rearrangement links TRBV27 to TRBJ2-1, with 9 positions matching TRBD2. The CDR3 is 14 amino acids. Germline V gives CDR1 MNHEY, CDR2 SMNVEV (reference sequence).

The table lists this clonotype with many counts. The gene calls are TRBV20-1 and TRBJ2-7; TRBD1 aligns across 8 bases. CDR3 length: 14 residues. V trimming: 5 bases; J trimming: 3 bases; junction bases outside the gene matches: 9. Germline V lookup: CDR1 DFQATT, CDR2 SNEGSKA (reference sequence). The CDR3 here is CSAGTPGQVYEQYF. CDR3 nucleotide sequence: TGCAGTGCTGGCACACCGGGACAGGTCTACGAGCAGTACTTC.

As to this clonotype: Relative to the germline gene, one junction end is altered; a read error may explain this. The CDR3 here is CASYEPGDSPLHF. CDR3 bases: TGCGCCAGCTACGAACCCGGGGATTCACCCCTCCACTTT. This rearrangement joins TRBV6-9 to TRBJ1-6; no reliable D call. CDR3 length equals 13 residues. CDR1 is MNHGY and CDR2 is SVAAGI in the germline V gene.

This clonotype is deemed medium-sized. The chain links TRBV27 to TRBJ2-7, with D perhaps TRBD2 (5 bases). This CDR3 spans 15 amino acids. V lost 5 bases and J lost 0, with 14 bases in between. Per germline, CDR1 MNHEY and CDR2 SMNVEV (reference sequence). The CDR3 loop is CASSPRMGSSYEQYF. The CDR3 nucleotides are TGTGCCAGCAGTCCCCGGATGGGGAGCTCCTACGAGCAGTACTTC.

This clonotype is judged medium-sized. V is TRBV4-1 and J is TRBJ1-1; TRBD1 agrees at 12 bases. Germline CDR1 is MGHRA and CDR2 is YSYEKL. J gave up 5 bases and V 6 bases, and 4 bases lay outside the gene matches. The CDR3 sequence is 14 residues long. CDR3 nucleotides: TGCGCCAGCAGAACGGGACAGGGGGCAACTGAAGCTTTCTTT. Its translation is CASRTGQGATEAFF.

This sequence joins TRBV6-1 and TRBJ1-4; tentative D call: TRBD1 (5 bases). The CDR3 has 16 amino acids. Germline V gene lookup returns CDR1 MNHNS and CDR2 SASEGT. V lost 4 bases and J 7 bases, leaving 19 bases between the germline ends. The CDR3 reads CASSGETDWRGEKLFF. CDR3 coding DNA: TGTGCCAGCAGTGGGGAGACGGATTGGAGGGGTGAAAAACTGTTTTTT.

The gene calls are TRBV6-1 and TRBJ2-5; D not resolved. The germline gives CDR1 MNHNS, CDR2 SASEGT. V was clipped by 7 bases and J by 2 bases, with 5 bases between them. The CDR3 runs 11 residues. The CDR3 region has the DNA TGTGCCAGCACACTTCAAGAGACCCAGTACTTC. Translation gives CASTLQETQYF.

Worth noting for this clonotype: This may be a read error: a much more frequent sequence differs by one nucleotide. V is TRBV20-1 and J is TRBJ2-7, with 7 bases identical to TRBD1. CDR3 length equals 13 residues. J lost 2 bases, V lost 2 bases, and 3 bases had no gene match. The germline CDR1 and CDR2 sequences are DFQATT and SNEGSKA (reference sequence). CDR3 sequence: CSARLTGPYEQYF. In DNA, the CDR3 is TGCAGTGCTAGATTGACAGGGCCCTACGAGCAGTACTTC.

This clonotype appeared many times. This chain's CDR3 is CASSGDRGGGETQYF. The CDR3 DNA reads as TGTGCCAGCAGCGGGGACAGGGGAGGTGGAGAGACCCAGTACTTC. The chain joins TRBV28 to TRBJ2-5; TRBD1 matches 10 bases. This CDR3 is 15 amino acids long. Looked up from germline, CDR1 is MDHEN and CDR2 is SYDVKM. With 6 bases clipped from V and 4 bases from J, the junction kept 8 bases outside the gene matches. Based on the CDR3 plus reference TRBV28 and TRBJ2-5, the full variable domain is DVKVTQSSRYLVKRTGEKVFLECVQDMDHENMFWYRQDPGLGLRLIYFSYDVKMKEKGDIPEGYSVSREKKERFSLILESASTNQTSMYLCASSGDRGGGETQYFGPGTRLLVL.

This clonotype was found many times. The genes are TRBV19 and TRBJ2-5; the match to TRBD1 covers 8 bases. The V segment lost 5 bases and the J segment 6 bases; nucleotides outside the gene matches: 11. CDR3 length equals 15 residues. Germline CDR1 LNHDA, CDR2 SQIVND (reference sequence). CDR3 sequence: CASSSSTGVVKTQYF. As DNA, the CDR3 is TGTGCCAGTAGTTCATCGACAGGGGTGGTGAAGACCCAGTACTTC.

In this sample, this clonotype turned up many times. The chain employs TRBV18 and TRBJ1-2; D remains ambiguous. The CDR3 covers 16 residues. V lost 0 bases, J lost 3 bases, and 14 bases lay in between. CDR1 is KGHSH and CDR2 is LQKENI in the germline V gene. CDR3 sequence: CASSPPREGWYYGYTF. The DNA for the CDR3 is TGTGCCAGCTCACCACCGAGGGAGGGTTGGTACTATGGCTACACCTTC.

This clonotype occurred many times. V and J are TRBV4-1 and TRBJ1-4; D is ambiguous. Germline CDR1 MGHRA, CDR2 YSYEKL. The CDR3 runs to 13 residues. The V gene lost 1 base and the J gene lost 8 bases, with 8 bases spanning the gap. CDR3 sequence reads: CASSQAWGEKLFF. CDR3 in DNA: TGCGCCAGCAGCCAAGCGTGGGGAGAAAAACTGTTTTTT.

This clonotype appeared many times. Here the CDR3 DNA reads TGTGCCAGCAGTGACGAGTTCTGGGATCAGCCCCAGCATTTT. Translating it yields CASSDEFWDQPQHF. V gene TRBV6-6 combines with J gene TRBJ1-5; D is uncertain. Germline CDR1 is MNHNY and CDR2 is SVGAGI (reference sequence). Deletions cut 5 bases from V and 5 bases from J, with 13 bases between. The CDR3 consists of 14 residues.

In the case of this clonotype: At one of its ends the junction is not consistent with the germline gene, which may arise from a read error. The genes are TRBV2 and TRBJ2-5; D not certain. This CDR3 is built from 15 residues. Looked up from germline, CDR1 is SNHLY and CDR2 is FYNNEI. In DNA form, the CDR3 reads TGTGCCAGCAGTGGGGGAATTGGGTACCACGAGACCCAGTACTTC. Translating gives CASSGGIGYHETQYF.

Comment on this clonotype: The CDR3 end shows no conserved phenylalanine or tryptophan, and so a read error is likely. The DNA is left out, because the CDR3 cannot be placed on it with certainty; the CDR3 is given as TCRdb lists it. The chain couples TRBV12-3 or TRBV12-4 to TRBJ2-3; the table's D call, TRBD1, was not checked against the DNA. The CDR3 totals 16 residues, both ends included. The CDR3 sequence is CASSPQGLDYEQYFGP.

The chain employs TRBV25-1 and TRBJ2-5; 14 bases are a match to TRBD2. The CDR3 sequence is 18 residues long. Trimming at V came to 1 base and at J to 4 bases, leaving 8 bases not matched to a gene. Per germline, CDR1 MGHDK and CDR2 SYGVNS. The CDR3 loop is CASSESAGLAGAGETQYF. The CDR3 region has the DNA TGTGCCAGCAGTGAATCGGCGGGACTAGCGGGAGCGGGAGAGACCCAGTACTTC. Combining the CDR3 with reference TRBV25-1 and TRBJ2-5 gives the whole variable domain EADIYQTPRYLVIGTGKKITLECSQTMGHDKMYWYQQDPGMELHLIHYSYGVNSTEKGDLSSESTVSRIRTEHFPLTLESARPSHTSQYLCASSESAGLAGAGETQYFGPGTRLLVL.

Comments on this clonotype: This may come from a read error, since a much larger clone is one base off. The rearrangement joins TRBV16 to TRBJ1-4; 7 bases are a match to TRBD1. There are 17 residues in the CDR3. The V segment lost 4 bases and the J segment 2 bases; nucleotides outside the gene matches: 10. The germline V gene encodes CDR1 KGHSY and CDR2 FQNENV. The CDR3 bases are TGTGCCAGCAGCCCGGGCAGGGGGTGGTCGACTAATGAAAAACTGTTTTTT. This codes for CASSPGRGWSTNEKLFF. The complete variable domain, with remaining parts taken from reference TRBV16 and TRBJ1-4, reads GEEVAQTPKHLVRGEGQKAKLYCAPIKGHSYVFWYQQVLKNEFKFLISFQNENVFDETGMPKERFSAKCLPNSPCSLEIQATKLEDSAVYFCASSPGRGWSTNEKLFFGSGTQLSVL.